A single sample gave rise to the 22 T cell receptor beta chains below, sequenced in a study of blood T cell repertoires in COVID-19. The method was immunoSEQ multiplex PCR; TCRdb's version includes in-frame clones alone and lacks a portion of them. The sample comprises a few hundred thousand clones, roughly 85% of which are singletons, and under 2.5% rests with the top ten. The sequencing input was PBMCs or T cells enriched from blood (not recorded which). Receptors originate from a man aged 30-40 years who had recovered from COVID-19.

The genes are TRBV30 and TRBJ1-2, with D possibly matching TRBD1 (6 bases). The CDR3 contains 13 residues. Trimming removed 0 bases from V and 8 bases from J, with 13 bases in between. Germline CDR1 reads GTSNPN; CDR2 reads SVGIG (reference sequence). CDR3 coding DNA: TGTGCCTGGAGTGTGGGGCCAGGGGAAGGCTACACCTTC. This sequence encodes CAWSVGPGEGYTF.

V gene TRBV29-1 combines with J gene TRBJ2-7; 9 bases fit TRBD1. V dropped 4 bases and J dropped 3; count of bases not matched to a gene: 7. Germline V gene lookup returns CDR1 SQVTM and CDR2 ANQGSEA. This CDR3 is 14 amino acids long. The CDR3 is CSVVGGQGGYEQYF. The CDR3 DNA sequence: TGCAGCGTTGTAGGGGGACAGGGAGGCTACGAGCAGTACTTC.

The chain recombines TRBV5-1 with TRBJ1-2, with TRBD1 as a possible D gene (6 bases). Looked up from germline, CDR1 is SGHRS and CDR2 is YFSETQ. Trimming shortened V by 4 bases and J by 5 bases, and 15 bases separated the two germline ends. The CDR3 length is 14 residues. CDR3 nucleotide sequence: TGCGCCAGCAGCCCGGGGAGACAGGTATATGGCTACACCTTC. Amino acids: CASSPGRQVYGYTF.

The chain couples TRBV2 to TRBJ1-6; perhaps TRBD1 as D (6 bases). CDR1 is SNHLY, CDR2 FYNNEI, per germline. The CDR3 length is 16 residues. V lost 6 bases and J lost 10, with 22 bases in between. The CDR3 DNA is TGTGCCAGCAGACACAGGACAGCCCTAATGGGATCACCCCTCCACTTT. Translating gives CASRHRTALMGSPLHF.

This rearrangement joins TRBV12-3 or TRBV12-4 to TRBJ1-1; 8 nucleotides match TRBD1. The CDR3 is 12 residues long. V was pared by 7 bases and J by 3 bases, with 1 base of the junction left unmatched. CDR3 bases: TGTGCCAGCACCAGGGGGCACACTGAAGCTTTCTTT. Translating gives CASTRGHTEAFF.

The rearrangement joins TRBV27 to TRBJ1-1, with D hard to call. V was trimmed by 1 base and J by 6 bases, leaving 9 bases between them. There are 13 residues in the CDR3. The germline gives CDR1 MNHEY, CDR2 SMNVEV (reference sequence). CDR3 in DNA: TGTGCCAGCAGTTTATATTCATCGGCTGAAGCTTTCTTT. It is translated as CASSLYSSAEAFF.

This sequence joins TRBV7-2 and TRBJ2-3, with D possibly matching TRBD2 (6 bases). Trimming removed 3 bases at V and 6 bases at J, with 13 bases between. This CDR3 has 14 residues. Germline CDR1 is SGHTA and CDR2 is FQGNSA. The CDR3 loop reads CASSFGTGADTQYF. DNA of the CDR3: TGTGCCAGCAGCTTCGGGACTGGTGCGGATACGCAGTATTTT. Looking up the rest from reference TRBV7-2 and TRBJ2-3 gives the full variable domain: GAGVSQSPSNKVTEKGKDVELRCDPISGHTALYWYRQSLGQGLEFLIYFQGNSAPDKSGLPSDRFSAERTGGSVSTLTIQRTQQEDSAVYLCASSFGTGADTQYFGPGTRLTVL.

The rearrangement uses TRBV30 and TRBJ1-1; 11 bases are a match to TRBD1. Germline V gene sequence: CDR1 GTSNPN, CDR2 SVGIG (reference sequence). The V gene end was trimmed by 3 bases and the J gene end by 0 bases; junction bases not matched to a gene: 9. There are 17 residues in the CDR3. CDR3 protein: CAWRVEGTGGLNTEAFF. The CDR3 DNA sequence: TGTGCCTGGAGGGTCGAGGGGACAGGGGGTCTGAACACTGAAGCTTTCTTT.

Remarks on this clone: Other DNA sequences of this sample code for an identical CDR3. V usage is TRBV2 and J usage is TRBJ1-6; 8 bases match TRBD1. V shed 8 bases and J 7 bases; nucleotides not matched to a gene: 4. The CDR3 spans 13 residues. CDR1 and CDR2 (germline): SNHLY, FYNNEI. CDR3 residues: CASSGQGNSPLHF. CDR3 bases: TGTGCCAGCTCCGGACAGGGCAATTCACCCCTCCACTTT. The whole variable domain, filled in from reference TRBV2 and TRBJ1-6, reads EPEVTQTPSHQVTQMGQEVILRCVPISNHLYFYWYRQILGQKVEFLVSFYNNEISEKSEIFDDQFSVERPDGSNFTLKIRSTKLEDSAMYFCASSGQGNSPLHFGNGTRLTVT.

This clone was counted only a few times. The chain joins TRBV6-5 to TRBJ2-5, with TRBD2 identical over 7 bases. After removal of 10 bases from V and 5 bases from J, the junction contained 10 bases not matched to a gene. Per germline, CDR1 MNHEY and CDR2 SVGAGI. The CDR3 extends over 13 amino acids. The CDR3 sequence is CATFTGGRETQYF. CDR3 nucleotides: TGTGCCACATTCACGGGGGGTCGGGAGACCCAGTACTTC.

Only one count was recorded for this clone. The rearrangement uses TRBV11-2 and TRBJ2-1; D is ambiguous. Trimming took 5 bases from V and 2 from J, leaving 10 bases between them. The CDR3 runs 14 residues. CDR1 and CDR2 (germline): SGHAT, FQNNGV. CDR3 DNA sequence: TGTGCCAGCAGCCGGGTGAGGACCTACAATGAGCAGTTCTTC. Residues: CASSRVRTYNEQFF.

The CDR3 loop reads CASSRDDREERFF. As DNA, the CDR3 is TGCGCCAGCAGCCGGGACGACAGGGAAGAACGGTTCTTC. V and J are TRBV5-1 and TRBJ2-1, with 7 bases matching TRBD1. V trimming: 4 bases; J trimming: 15 bases; junction bases outside the gene matches: 13. Germline CDR1 SGHRS, CDR2 YFSETQ. The CDR3 sequence is 13 residues long.

V usage is TRBV25-1 and J usage is TRBJ1-6; D ambiguous. The V end was cut by 3 bases, the J end by 7 bases, with 10 bases between. CDR1 MGHDK and CDR2 SYGVNS come from the germline V gene. CDR3 length: 14 amino acids. CDR3: CASSDAGSNSPLHF. The CDR3 DNA reads TGTGCCAGCAGTGATGCGGGGTCGAATTCACCCCTCCACTTT.

The chain recombines TRBV9 with TRBJ2-3, with a tentative D call TRBD2 (5 bases). Trimming stripped 0 bases from V and 2 bases from J, with 13 bases between. This CDR3 comprises 16 residues. Germline CDR1 SGDLS, CDR2 YYNGEE. The CDR3 bases are TGTGCCAGCAGCGTAGAGTCCGGGGTGACCACAGATACGCAGTATTTT. It encodes CASSVESGVTTDTQYF.

This chain connects TRBV4-1 to TRBJ2-2, with a weak D call TRBD2 (5 bases). Germline V gene data show CDR1 as MGHRA and CDR2 as YSYEKL. V gave up 3 bases and J gave up 4 bases, with 24 bases separating them. This CDR3 comprises 19 residues. CDR3 bases: TGCGCCAGCAGCCATCCCCGGCCCATGGCGGGCCGGTCCACCGGGGAGCTGTTTTTT. Its protein is CASSHPRPMAGRSTGELFF.

The chain has TRBV2 and TRBJ1-6; D is uncertain. CDR3 size: 13 residues. V lost 3 bases, J lost 15 bases, and 15 bases lay in between. CDR1 SNHLY and CDR2 FYNNEI come from the germline V gene. CDR3 residues: CASSERASLDLHF. The CDR3 nucleotides read TGTGCCAGCAGTGAGAGGGCTAGCCTAGACCTCCACTTT.

The chain is built from TRBV2 and TRBJ2-3; TRBD2 matches at 8 bases. J gave up 5 bases and V 6 bases, and 7 bases lay outside the gene matches. The germline V gene has CDR1 SNHLY and CDR2 FYNNEI. The length of the CDR3 is 14 residues. CDR3 nucleotides: TGTGCCAGCAGGACGAGCGGGGGAATAGATACGCAGTATTTT. It translates to CASRTSGGIDTQYF.

The chain has TRBV2 and TRBJ2-3; 10 nucleotides line up with TRBD2. Looked up from germline, CDR1 is SNHLY and CDR2 is FYNNEI. With 3 bases clipped from V and 5 bases from J, the junction kept 8 bases outside the gene matches. The CDR3 sequence is 16 residues long. The CDR3 protein is CASSELSGGARDTQYF. The CDR3 coding sequence is TGTGCCAGCAGTGAGTTAAGCGGGGGGGCTAGAGATACGCAGTATTTT.

The rearrangement links TRBV7-2 to TRBJ1-1; weak D call: TRBD1 (6 bases). This CDR3 contains 16 residues. Trimming took off 5 bases at V and 3 bases at J, with 19 bases between the two ends. Germline V CDR1 and CDR2: SGHTA, FQGNSA. CDR3 nucleotides: TGTGCCAGCAGCAACGGACGGGACAACTATTACACTGAAGCTTTCTTT. Its protein product is CASSNGRDNYYTEAFF. Full variable domain (rest looked up from reference TRBV7-2 and TRBJ1-1): GAGVSQSPSNKVTEKGKDVELRCDPISGHTALYWYRQSLGQGLEFLIYFQGNSAPDKSGLPSDRFSAERTGGSVSTLTIQRTQQEDSAVYLCASSNGRDNYYTEAFFGQGTRLTVV.

The sample holds a few counts of this clone. Other DNA variants within this sample encode the same CDR3. The J gene is TRBJ1-2, the V gene TRBV5-1; 12 bases agree with TRBD1. The CDR3 runs to 15 residues. Trimming took 4 bases from V and 3 from J; bases not matched to a gene: 4. The germline gives CDR1 SGHRS, CDR2 YFSETQ. In nucleotides, the CDR3 is TGCGCCAGCAGCCCGGGACAGGGGGCGTACTATGGCTACACCTTC. This codes for CASSPGQGAYYGYTF.

This clone was observed once. The V and J genes are TRBV7-8 and TRBJ1-5; TRBD1 aligns across 8 bases. The germline V gene has CDR1 SGHVS and CDR2 FQNEAQ. This CDR3 has 15 residues. Unmatched junction bases numbered 6, after V lost 5 bases and J lost 3 bases. CDR3: CASSNHRGSNQPQHF. As DNA, the CDR3 is TGTGCCAGCAGCAACCACAGGGGGTCCAATCAGCCCCAGCATTTT.

The chain recombines TRBV20-1 with TRBJ1-2, with TRBD1 matching 8 bases. The germline V gene has CDR1 DFQATT and CDR2 SNEGSKA (reference sequence). The CDR3 runs 14 residues. V lost 3 bases and J lost 3; bases outside the gene matches: 6. The CDR3 DNA reads TGCAGTGCTAGTCTCCGACAGGGGCACTATGGCTACACCTTC. This codes for CSASLRQGHYGYTF.